This record looks at one TCR beta chain sequence and its context. The study assigned cohorts using participant-reported clinical history. The junction had 7 bases not matched to a gene; V was cut back by 4 bases and J by 0 bases. The CDR3 length is 18 residues. Germline V gene lookup returns CDR1 LGHDT and CDR2 YNNKEL (reference sequence). The source of the sample is a study of blood T cell repertoires in COVID-19. Study overall: Material from acute and convalescent COVID-19 was sourced from the United States, Italy and Spain.

In the source study's methods: Amplification with reference gene primers provided the estimates of nucleated cell counts. Generated by immunoSEQ multiplex PCR, the TCRdb table keeps only in-frame clones and is missing some. The V and J calls and clone size were taken over from that table, and D and trimming were inferred from the DNA. The top ten hold 6.2% of the sample, which has about 180,000 clones, approximately 85% seen once. The gene calls are TRBV3-1 (or the pseudogene TRBV3-2) and TRBJ2-1; 12 bases match TRBD2. The TCR was taken from a middle-aged man who had recovered from COVID-19. What was sequenced was PBMCs or T cells enriched from blood (not recorded which). CDR3 loop: CASSLWTSGISSYNEQFF. The CDR3 region has the DNA TGTGCCAGCAGCCTTTGGACTAGCGGGATATCCTCCTACAATGAGCAGTTCTTC.